Listed here are 13 T cell receptor beta chains from one sample, sequenced in a study of blood T cell repertoires in COVID-19. Here immunoSEQ multiplex PCR was the method, and the copy in TCRdb shows in-frame clones only, minus some. The table records about 87,000 clones, roughly 84% of them present only once. The specimen was peripheral blood. The receptors here all came from a woman of 80 years or more with acute or convalescent COVID-19.

The rearrangement joins TRBV30 to TRBJ2-5, with D hard to call. Trimming stripped 4 bases from V and 5 bases from J, with 17 bases between. The CDR3 runs to 14 residues. Germline CDR1 and CDR2: GTSNPN and SVGIG (reference sequence). The CDR3 spells CAWKPDTTWETQYF. In DNA, the CDR3 is TGTGCCTGGAAGCCAGATACGACTTGGGAGACCCAGTACTTC. The entire variable domain, with the rest obtained from reference TRBV30 and TRBJ2-5, is as follows: SQTIHQWPATLVQPVGSPLSLECTVEGTSNPNLYWYRQAAGRGLQLLFYSVGIGQISSEVPQNLSASRPQDRQFILSSKKLLLSDSGFYLCAWKPDTTWETQYFGPGTRLLVL.

The rearrangement links TRBV9 to TRBJ2-5; 10 nucleotides align to TRBD1. Germline V CDR1 and CDR2: SGDLS, YYNGEE. V shed 0 bases, J shed 5 bases, and the junction held 13 bases outside the gene matches. CDR3 length equals 18 residues. The CDR3 loop is CASSVGSKGQGFEETQYF. The CDR3, as DNA: TGTGCCAGCAGCGTAGGCAGTAAGGGACAGGGGTTTGAGGAGACCCAGTACTTC.

This clone was detected once. The rearrangement uses TRBV2 and TRBJ2-3, with 8 bases that match TRBD2. The CDR3 consists of 11 residues. The J segment lost 12 bases and the V segment lost 9 bases, leaving 8 bases of the junction unmatched. The V gene's germline CDR1 is SNHLY and CDR2 FYNNEI. CDR3 in amino acids: CASGGSGGQYF. In DNA, the CDR3 is TGTGCCAGTGGGGGGAGCGGGGGACAGTATTTT. Combining the CDR3 with reference TRBV2 and TRBJ2-3 gives the whole variable domain EPEVTQTPSHQVTQMGQEVILRCVPISNHLYFYWYRQILGQKVEFLVSFYNNEISEKSEIFDDQFSVERPDGSNFTLKIRSTKLEDSAMYFCASGGSGGQYFGPGTRLTVL.

J is TRBJ2-1 and V is TRBV21-1; TRBD1 is the table's D call, not checked against the DNA. TRBV21-1 is a pseudogene segment. This CDR3 has 16 amino acids. CDR3 DNA sequence: TGTGCCAGCAGGCCGTGGGGCCACTTAAAGAAAAATGAGCAGTTCTTC. Translating it yields CASRPWGHLKKNEQFF.

The chain recombines TRBV6-5 with TRBJ2-2; maybe TRBD2 (6 bases). The V and J ends lost 7 bases and 5 bases respectively, with 8 bases between them. The CDR3 extends over 12 amino acids. The germline gives CDR1 MNHEY, CDR2 SVGAGI. The CDR3 here is CASTRETGELFF. CDR3 DNA: TGTGCCAGCACCCGGGAGACCGGGGAGCTGTTTTTT.

The chain carries TRBV15 and TRBJ1-1; no clear D. Germline CDR1 reads LNHNV; CDR2 reads YYDKDF (reference sequence). Trimming stripped 0 bases from V and 6 bases from J, with 8 bases between. The CDR3 sequence is 13 residues long. The CDR3 DNA is TGTGCCACCAGCAGAGATCGTCCCTCTGAAGCTTTCTTT. It yields the protein CATSRDRPSEAFF.

The chain has TRBV6-6 and TRBJ2-1, with 10 bases fitting TRBD2. J was trimmed by 0 bases and V by 5 bases; bases with no gene match: 13. Per the germline V gene, CDR1 is MNHNY and CDR2 is SVGAGI (reference sequence). CDR3 length: 19 residues. This chain's CDR3 is CASSLTLSGRIGSYNEQFF. For the CDR3, the DNA is TGTGCCAGCAGTCTAACCCTTAGCGGGAGGATAGGCTCCTACAATGAGCAGTTCTTC.

This chain connects TRBV3-1 (or the pseudogene TRBV3-2) to TRBJ1-2; D is possibly TRBD1 (6 bases). The V and J ends lost 4 bases and 0 bases respectively, with 12 bases between them. This CDR3 region has 15 residues. The germline V gene has CDR1 LGHDT and CDR2 YNNKEL (reference sequence). As DNA, the CDR3 is TGTGCCAGCAGCCTTCGGGCAGGGGCTAACTATGGCTACACCTTC. Its translation is CASSLRAGANYGYTF.

This clone was observed a few times. The chain employs TRBV19 and TRBJ2-2, with TRBD1 identical over 12 bases. The trim removed 6 bases at V and 6 bases at J, leaving 5 bases unmatched. This CDR3 has 15 amino acids. The V gene's germline CDR1 is LNHDA and CDR2 SQIVND (reference sequence). The CDR3 nucleotides are TGTGCCAGTAGAGTTGGGACAGGGGGCTCCGGGGAGCTGTTTTTT. Translating it yields CASRVGTGGSGELFF.

This chain uses TRBV29-1 with TRBJ1-2; weak D call: TRBD1 (5 bases). Trimming took 4 bases from V and 4 from J, leaving 13 bases between them. The CDR3 sequence is 13 residues long. Germline CDR1 and CDR2: SQVTM and ANQGSEA. The DNA of the CDR3 is TGCAGCGTTGGTGAAGGGGTTCTCTATGGCTACACCTTC. Protein: CSVGEGVLYGYTF.

This clone was detected only a few times. The chain links TRBV19 to TRBJ1-4; D ambiguous. The germline V gene has CDR1 LNHDA and CDR2 SQIVND (reference sequence). The CDR3 is made up of 11 amino acids. Trimming pared 5 bases from V and 7 bases from J, leaving 5 bases between. CDR3 loop: CASSYFEKLFF. In nucleotides, the CDR3 is TGTGCCAGTAGTTACTTTGAAAAACTGTTTTTT.

This clone was seen a few times. V usage is TRBV6-5 and J usage is TRBJ1-1, with a possible D match to TRBD1 (6 bases). The CDR3 is 16 residues long. The V and J ends lost 4 bases and 1 base respectively, with 16 bases between them. CDR1 MNHEY and CDR2 SVGAGI come from the germline V gene. CDR3 coding DNA: TGTGCCAGCAGTTGGAGCGCCAGGGGCCGGAACACTGAAGCTTTCTTT. This translates into CASSWSARGRNTEAFF.

CDR3 sequence (DNA): TGTGCCAGCAGCCCCCCGGGACAGGCGAACACCGGGGAGCTGTTTTTT. Translation gives CASSPPGQANTGELFF. This chain connects TRBV7-3 to TRBJ2-2; 8 nucleotides match TRBD1. This CDR3 has 16 amino acids. V dropped 5 bases and J dropped 0; count of bases not matched to a gene: 5. CDR1 and CDR2 from the germline V gene are SGHTA and FQGTGA.